The text below deals with one TCR beta chain. V lost 5 bases to trimming and J lost 7 bases, with 12 bases between them. Germline V lookup: CDR1 PRHDT, CDR2 FYEKMQ (reference sequence). The CDR3 consists of 12 residues. Profiling relied on immunoSEQ multiplex PCR, and the TCRdb table lists in-frame clones only, not all of them. The sample lists some 57,000 clones; 97% were seen once. The sample comes from a study of technical replicates of blood from a handful of donors. This receptor was obtained from a human donor in good health. Sequencing was carried out using T cells isolated from PBMCs. The rearrangement links TRBV13 to TRBJ2-7; tentative D call: TRBD2 (5 bases). This CDR3 reads CASSTPRGEQYF. CDR3 DNA: TGTGCCAGCAGCACTCCGCGAGGGGAGCAGTACTTC. Together with reference TRBV13 and TRBJ2-7, the CDR3 gives the full variable domain: AAGVIQSPRHLIKEKRETATLKCYPIPRHDTVYWYQQGPGQDPQFLISFYEKMQSDKGSIPDRFSAQQFSDYHSELNMSSLELGDSALYFCASSTPRGEQYFGPGTRLTVT.